These T cell receptor beta chains were read from a single sample in a study of cytomegalovirus exposure and HLA in healthy donors. The data were produced by immunoSEQ multiplex PCR, yet TCRdb's version contains in-frame clones alone and is incomplete. The table includes some 120,000 clones, about 68% detected once. The sequenced sample consisted of PBMCs. The receptors originated from a woman in her 40s in good health and CMV-seropositive. The conserved cysteine and the conserved F or W are not part of the CDR3 here. D genes are given only for firm matches.

-	TRBV28	TRBJ1-3	ASSSPFLTPTWSGNTIY
TRBD2	TRBV15	TRBJ2-1	ATSRAGTSGGWRF
TRBD1	TRBV4-3	TRBJ2-1	ASSPYTGGLNNEQF
-	TRBV20-1	TRBJ1-1	SARQGNEAF
-	TRBV7-9	TRBJ2-3	SSSLRISGTDTQY
-	TRBV7-3	TRBJ2-5	ASSSTQRAETQY
-	TRBV14	TRBJ2-7	ASSQEGFYTPGFPAYEQY
-	TRBV2	TRBJ2-5	ASSKQLGQETQY
TRBD1	TRBV2	TRBJ1-5	ASSGQGFNNQPQH
-	TRBV11-3	TRBJ2-1	ASSLGAAQF
-	TRBV11-3	TRBJ2-7	ASSLESSYEQY
-	TRBV29-1	TRBJ2-7	SVGQHEQY
-	TRBV28	TRBJ1-1	ASSSPAGRNTEAF
TRBD1	TRBV29-1	TRBJ1-1	SVVLTGGGGQAF
TRBD1	TRBV27	TRBJ2-7	ASSSGQGVAEQY
-	TRBV6-4	TRBJ2-7	ASDRDSSYEQY
TRBD2	TRBV6-5	TRBJ2-3	ASSYGLSGITDTQY
TRBD1	TRBV27	TRBJ2-7	ASRQQGSDGEQY
-	TRBV7-9	TRBJ1-2	SSSLSGATNYGYT
-	TRBV11-3	TRBJ2-3	ASSPRGTTDTQY
TRBD1	TRBV27	TRBJ2-7	ASGRDRTGSEQY
TRBD1	TRBV10-3	TRBJ2-6	ATLDRAGANVLT